These 10 T cell receptor beta chains originate from one sample sequenced in a study of blood T cell repertoires in COVID-19 (TCRdb year 2020). Library construction relied on the immunoSEQ multiplex PCR assay. The table comes from immuneACCESS by way of TCRdb, which keeps in-frame sequences with V and J called. Part of the clones is missing from these tables; in studies checked, under half for an unresolved V gene and the rest for unknown reasons. The sample includes some 400,000 clones, with about 89% observed a single time. The ten top clones hold more than 9% of the sample. The source material was peripheral blood. These receptors were taken from a woman younger than 45 with COVID-19, enrolled during active disease.

This chain connects TRBV5-1 to TRBJ2-7; 14 bases agree with TRBD2. Trimming cost V 3 bases and J 4 bases; bases outside gene matches: 6. Per the germline V gene, CDR1 is SGHRS and CDR2 is YFSETQ. This CDR3 contains 16 residues. DNA for the CDR3: TGCGCCAGCAGCTCCGGGACTAGCGGGAGTGGGTACGAGCAGTACTTC. This gives the protein CASSSGTSGSGYEQYF.

This clone was seen only a few times. The genes are TRBV28 and TRBJ2-7; perhaps TRBD2 as D (6 bases). Deletions cut 4 bases from V and 6 bases from J, with 19 bases between. Germline V gene data show CDR1 as MDHEN and CDR2 as SYDVKM. CDR3 size: 15 residues. The DNA for the CDR3 is TGTGCCAGCAGTTCCCTCTCCCGGGGGTGGAGCGAGCAGTACTTC. Translation gives CASSSLSRGWSEQYF.

The chain joins TRBV18 to TRBJ2-5, with D perhaps matching TRBD1 (6 bases). CDR3 length: 14 amino acids. Germline loops: CDR1 KGHSH, CDR2 LQKENI. V lost 5 bases, J lost 2 bases, and 12 bases lay in between. DNA for the CDR3: TGTGCCAGCTCATCCCTGACAGGTCAAGAGACCCAGTACTTC. Translated, it gives CASSSLTGQETQYF. Full variable domain (rest looked up from reference TRBV18 and TRBJ2-5): NAGVMQNPRHLVRRRGQEARLRCSPMKGHSHVYWYRQLPEEGLKFMVYLQKENIIDESGMPKERFSAEFPKEGPSILRIQQVVRGDSAAYFCASSSLTGQETQYFGPGTRLLVL.

This clone has only one observation. It may be a read error: a sequence one base away is much more abundant. The rearrangement joins TRBV2 to TRBJ1-1; no clear D. Deletions cut 4 bases from V and 1 base from J, with 4 bases between. The CDR3 loop spans 12 amino acids. Germline V gene lookup returns CDR1 SNHLY and CDR2 FYNNEI. The CDR3 is CASSVRNTEAFF. CDR3 bases: TGTGCCAGCAGTGTCAGGAACACTGAAGCTTTCTTT.

J is TRBJ2-7 and V is TRBV4-3; weak D call: TRBD1 (6 bases). Germline assignment: CDR1 LGHNA and CDR2 YSLEER. V was cut by 1 base and J by 2 bases, with 12 bases left in between. CDR3 size: 15 residues. For the CDR3, the DNA is TGCGCCAGCAGCCAAGGGAACAGGGTCCCCTACGAGCAGTACTTC. Translated: CASSQGNRVPYEQYF.

The V gene is TRBV28, the J gene TRBJ2-2; perhaps TRBD1 as D (6 bases). The CDR3 runs to 17 residues. The V gene lost 0 bases and the J gene lost 0 bases, with 11 bases spanning the gap. The germline CDR1 and CDR2 sequences are MDHEN and SYDVKM. In DNA, the CDR3 is TGTGCCAGCAGTTTATGGAAACAGGGTTCGAACACCGGGGAGCTGTTTTTT. Its translation is CASSLWKQGSNTGELFF. The complete variable domain, with remaining parts taken from reference TRBV28 and TRBJ2-2, reads DVKVTQSSRYLVKRTGEKVFLECVQDMDHENMFWYRQDPGLGLRLIYFSYDVKMKEKGDIPEGYSVSREKKERFSLILESASTNQTSMYLCASSLWKQGSNTGELFFGEGSRLTVL.

CDR3 sequence: CASSLWGDRLSYGYTF. DNA for the CDR3: TGTGCCAGCAGTTTATGGGGGGACAGGTTGAGCTATGGCTACACCTTC. The V call is TRBV28, the J call TRBJ1-2; 8 nucleotides match TRBD1. The germline CDR1 and CDR2 sequences are MDHEN and SYDVKM. This CDR3 is built from 16 residues. Trimming cost V 0 bases and J 4 bases; bases outside gene matches: 7.

The chain recombines TRBV19 with TRBJ2-1; 10 nucleotides agree with TRBD2. Unmatched junction bases numbered 7, after V lost 6 bases and J lost 2 bases. Germline assignment: CDR1 LNHDA and CDR2 SQIVND (reference sequence). The CDR3 is made up of 16 amino acids. CDR3 loop: CASRASGSNPYNEQFF. The CDR3 DNA reads TGTGCCAGTAGGGCTAGCGGGAGTAATCCCTACAATGAGCAGTTCTTC.

The chain combines TRBV11-2 with TRBJ2-5; D unclear. Trimming removed 3 bases at V and 8 bases at J, with 16 bases between. Per germline, CDR1 SGHAT and CDR2 FQNNGV. This CDR3 is 14 amino acids long. The CDR3 here is CASSLRLLPATQYF. DNA of the CDR3: TGTGCCAGCAGCTTGAGGCTCCTCCCCGCCACCCAGTACTTC.

Here the CDR3 DNA reads TGTGCCAGCAGCCCAGGGCGTCAGCAGCCCCAGCATTTT. It is translated as CASSPGRQQPQHF. The chain carries TRBV11-2 and TRBJ1-5, with TRBD1 as a possible D gene (5 bases). Germline V lookup: CDR1 SGHAT, CDR2 FQNNGV. The CDR3 totals 13 residues. The ends were cut back, 5 bases at V and 7 bases at J, with 12 bases in the middle.